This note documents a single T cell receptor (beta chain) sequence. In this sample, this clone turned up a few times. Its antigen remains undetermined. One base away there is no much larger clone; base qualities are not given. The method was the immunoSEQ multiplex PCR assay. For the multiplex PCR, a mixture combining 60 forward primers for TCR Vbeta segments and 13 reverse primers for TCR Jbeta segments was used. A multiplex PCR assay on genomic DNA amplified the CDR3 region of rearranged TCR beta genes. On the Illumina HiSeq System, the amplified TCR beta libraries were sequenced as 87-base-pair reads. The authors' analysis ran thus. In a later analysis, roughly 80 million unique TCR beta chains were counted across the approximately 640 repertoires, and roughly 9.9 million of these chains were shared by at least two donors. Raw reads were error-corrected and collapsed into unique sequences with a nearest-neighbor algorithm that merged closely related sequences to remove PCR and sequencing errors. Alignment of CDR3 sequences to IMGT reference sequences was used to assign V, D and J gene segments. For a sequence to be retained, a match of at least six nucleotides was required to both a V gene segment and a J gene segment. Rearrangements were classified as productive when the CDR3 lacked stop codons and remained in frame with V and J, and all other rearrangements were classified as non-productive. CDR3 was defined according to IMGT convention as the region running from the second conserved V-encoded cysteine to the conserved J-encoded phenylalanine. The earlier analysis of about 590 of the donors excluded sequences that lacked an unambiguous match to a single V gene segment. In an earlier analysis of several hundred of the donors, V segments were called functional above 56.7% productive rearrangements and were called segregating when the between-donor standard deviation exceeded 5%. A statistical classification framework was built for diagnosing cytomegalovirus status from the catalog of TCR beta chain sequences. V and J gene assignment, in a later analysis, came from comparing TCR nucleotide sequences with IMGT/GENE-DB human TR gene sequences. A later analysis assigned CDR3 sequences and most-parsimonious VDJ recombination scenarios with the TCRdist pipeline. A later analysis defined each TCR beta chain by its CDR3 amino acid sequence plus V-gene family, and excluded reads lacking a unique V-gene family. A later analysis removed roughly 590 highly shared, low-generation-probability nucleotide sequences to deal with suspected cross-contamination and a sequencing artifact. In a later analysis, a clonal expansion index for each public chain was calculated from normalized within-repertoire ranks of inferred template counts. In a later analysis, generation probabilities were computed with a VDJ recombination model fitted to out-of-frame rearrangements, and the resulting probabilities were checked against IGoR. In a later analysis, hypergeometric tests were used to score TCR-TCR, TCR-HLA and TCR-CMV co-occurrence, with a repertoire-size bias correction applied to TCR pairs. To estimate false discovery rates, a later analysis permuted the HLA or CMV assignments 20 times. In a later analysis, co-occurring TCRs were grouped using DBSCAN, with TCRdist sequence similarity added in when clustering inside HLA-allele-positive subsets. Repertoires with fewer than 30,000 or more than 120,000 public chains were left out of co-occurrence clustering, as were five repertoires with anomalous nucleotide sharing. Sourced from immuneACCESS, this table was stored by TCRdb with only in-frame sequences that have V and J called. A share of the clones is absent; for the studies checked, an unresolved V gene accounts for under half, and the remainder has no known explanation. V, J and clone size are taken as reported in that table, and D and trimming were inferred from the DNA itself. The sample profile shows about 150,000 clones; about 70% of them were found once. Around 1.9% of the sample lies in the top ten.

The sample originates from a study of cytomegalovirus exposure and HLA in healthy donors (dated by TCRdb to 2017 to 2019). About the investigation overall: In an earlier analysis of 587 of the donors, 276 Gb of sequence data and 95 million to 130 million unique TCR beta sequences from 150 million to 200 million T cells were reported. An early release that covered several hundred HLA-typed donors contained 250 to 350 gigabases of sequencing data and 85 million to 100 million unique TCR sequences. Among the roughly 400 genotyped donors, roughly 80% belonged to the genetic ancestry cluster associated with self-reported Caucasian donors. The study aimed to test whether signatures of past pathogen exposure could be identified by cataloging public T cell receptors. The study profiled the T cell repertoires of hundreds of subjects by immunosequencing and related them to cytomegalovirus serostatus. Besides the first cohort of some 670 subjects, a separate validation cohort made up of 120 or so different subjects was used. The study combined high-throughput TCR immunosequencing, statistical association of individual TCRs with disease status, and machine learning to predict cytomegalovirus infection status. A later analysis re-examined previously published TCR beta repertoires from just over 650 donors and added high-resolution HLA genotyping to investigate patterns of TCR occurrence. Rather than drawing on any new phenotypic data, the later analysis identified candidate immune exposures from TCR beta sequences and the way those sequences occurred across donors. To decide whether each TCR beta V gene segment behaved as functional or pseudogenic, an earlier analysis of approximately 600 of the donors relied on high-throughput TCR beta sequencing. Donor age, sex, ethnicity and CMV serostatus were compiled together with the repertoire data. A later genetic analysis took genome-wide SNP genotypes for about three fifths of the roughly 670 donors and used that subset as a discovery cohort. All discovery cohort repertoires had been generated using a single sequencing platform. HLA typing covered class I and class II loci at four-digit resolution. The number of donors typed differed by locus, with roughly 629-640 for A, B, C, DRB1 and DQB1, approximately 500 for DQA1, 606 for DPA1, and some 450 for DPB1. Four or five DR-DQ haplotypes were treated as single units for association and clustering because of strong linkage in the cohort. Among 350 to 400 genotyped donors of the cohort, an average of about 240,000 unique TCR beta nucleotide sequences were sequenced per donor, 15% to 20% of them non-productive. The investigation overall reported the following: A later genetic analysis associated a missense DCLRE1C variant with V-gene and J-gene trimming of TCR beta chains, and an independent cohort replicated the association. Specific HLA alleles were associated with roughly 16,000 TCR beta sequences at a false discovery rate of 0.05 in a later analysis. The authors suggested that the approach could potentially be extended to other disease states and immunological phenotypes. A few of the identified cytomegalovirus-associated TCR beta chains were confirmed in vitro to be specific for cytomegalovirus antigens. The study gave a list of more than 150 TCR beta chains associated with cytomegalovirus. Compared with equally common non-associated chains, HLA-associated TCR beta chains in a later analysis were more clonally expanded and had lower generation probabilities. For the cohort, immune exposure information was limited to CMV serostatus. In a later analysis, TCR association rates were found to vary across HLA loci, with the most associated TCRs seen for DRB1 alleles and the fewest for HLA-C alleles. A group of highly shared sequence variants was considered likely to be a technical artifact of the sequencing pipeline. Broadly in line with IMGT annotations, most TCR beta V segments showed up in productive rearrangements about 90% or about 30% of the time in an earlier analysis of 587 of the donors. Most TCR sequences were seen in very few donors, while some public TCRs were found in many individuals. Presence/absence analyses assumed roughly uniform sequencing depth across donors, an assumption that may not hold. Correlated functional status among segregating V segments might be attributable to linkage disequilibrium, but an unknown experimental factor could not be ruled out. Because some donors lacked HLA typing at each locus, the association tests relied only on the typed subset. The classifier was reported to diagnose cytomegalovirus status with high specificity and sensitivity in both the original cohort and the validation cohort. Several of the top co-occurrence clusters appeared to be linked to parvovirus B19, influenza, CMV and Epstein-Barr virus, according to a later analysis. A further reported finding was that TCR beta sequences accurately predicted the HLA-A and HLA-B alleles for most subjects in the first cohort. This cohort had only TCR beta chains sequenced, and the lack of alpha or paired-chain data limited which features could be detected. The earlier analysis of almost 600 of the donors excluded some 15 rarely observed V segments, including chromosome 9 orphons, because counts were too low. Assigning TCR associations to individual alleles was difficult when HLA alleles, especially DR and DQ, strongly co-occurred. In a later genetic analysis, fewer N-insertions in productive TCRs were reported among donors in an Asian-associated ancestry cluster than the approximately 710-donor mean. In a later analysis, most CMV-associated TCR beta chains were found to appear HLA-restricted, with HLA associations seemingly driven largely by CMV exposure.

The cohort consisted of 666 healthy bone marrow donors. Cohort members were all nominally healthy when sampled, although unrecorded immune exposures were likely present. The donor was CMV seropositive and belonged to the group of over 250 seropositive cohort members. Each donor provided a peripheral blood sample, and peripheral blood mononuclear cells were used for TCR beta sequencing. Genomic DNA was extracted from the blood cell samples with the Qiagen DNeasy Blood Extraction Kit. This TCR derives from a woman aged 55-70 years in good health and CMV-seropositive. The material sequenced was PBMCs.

CDR3 reads: CASSVGDVNIQYF. The nucleotide sequence is given as TGTGCCAGCAGCGTCGGAGACGTAAACATTCAGTACTTC. The chain uses TRBV9 and TRBJ2-4, with no reliable assignment of the D segment. CDR1 and CDR2, per the germline V gene, are SGDLS and YYNGEE. The CDR3, cysteine through phenylalanine, is 13 amino acids long. Here the CDR3 DNA is all that survives: 39 bases in frame from base 1. The V end loses 2 bases and the J end loses 6 bases, and a stretch of 9 bases separates them.